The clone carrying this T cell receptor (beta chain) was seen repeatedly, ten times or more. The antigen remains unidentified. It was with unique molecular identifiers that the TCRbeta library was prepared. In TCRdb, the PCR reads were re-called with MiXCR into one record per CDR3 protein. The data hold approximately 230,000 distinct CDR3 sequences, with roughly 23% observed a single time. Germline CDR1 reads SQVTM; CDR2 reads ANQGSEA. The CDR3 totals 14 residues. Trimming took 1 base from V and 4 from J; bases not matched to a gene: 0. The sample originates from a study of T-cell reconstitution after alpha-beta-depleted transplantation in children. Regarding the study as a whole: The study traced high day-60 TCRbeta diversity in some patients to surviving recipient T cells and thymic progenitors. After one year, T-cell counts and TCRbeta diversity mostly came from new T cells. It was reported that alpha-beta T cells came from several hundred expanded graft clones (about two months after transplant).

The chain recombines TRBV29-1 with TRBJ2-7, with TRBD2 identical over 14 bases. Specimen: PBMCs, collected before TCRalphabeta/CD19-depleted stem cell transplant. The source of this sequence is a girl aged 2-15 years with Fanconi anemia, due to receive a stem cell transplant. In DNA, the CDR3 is TGCAGCGTTGAAGGACTAGCGGGAGGGTACGAGCAGTACTTC. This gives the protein CSVEGLAGGYEQYF.